These 14 T cell receptor beta chains share one sample of origin, sequenced in a study of T cells in Graves' hyperthyroidism and ophthalmopathy. Researchers amplified the TCR beta CDR3 regions from RNA transcripts. HTBI primers were the set used in a first-round RT-PCR of the TCR CDR3. Each CDR3 protein gets one entry after TCRdb re-called the multiplex PCR reads with MiXCR. The top ten clones hold approximately 35% of a sample with fewer than 250,000 distinct CDR3 sequences, more than 20% of them seen once. Source material: blood. The receptors were sampled from a woman aged 40 to 50 with Graves' ophthalmopathy.

This chain's CDR3 is CSGDRGGTEAFF. In nucleotides, the CDR3 is TGCAGTGGGGACAGGGGAGGTACTGAAGCTTTCTTT. The chain combines TRBV20-1 with TRBJ1-1, with 10 bases aligning to TRBD1. Trimming took 7 bases from V and 5 from J; bases not matched to a gene: 4. Germline CDR1 reads DFQATT; CDR2 reads SNEGSKA (reference sequence). The CDR3 extends over 12 amino acids.

In this sample, this clonotype turned up many times. V and J are TRBV11-2 and TRBJ2-2; D may match TRBD1 or TRBD2 (5 bases each). Trimming took off 1 base at V and 7 bases at J, with 10 bases between the two ends. The CDR3 extends over 14 amino acids. Germline CDR1 and CDR2: SGHAT and FQNNGV. CDR3 coding DNA: TGTGCCAGCAGCTTAGGTCGAGGGGTCGGGGAGCTGTTTTTT. Translation gives CASSLGRGVGELFF.

The sample holds many counts of this clonotype. This chain links TRBV5-1 with TRBJ2-7; D call uncertain. Trimming removed 0 bases at V and 2 bases at J, with 9 bases between. The CDR3 has 14 residues. Germline loops: CDR1 SGHRS, CDR2 YFSETQ. The CDR3 bases are TGCGCCAGCAGCTTGGATGGGATCCCCTACGAGCAGTACTTC. Encoded protein: CASSLDGIPYEQYF.

V gene TRBV6-1 combines with J gene TRBJ2-7, with TRBD1 matching 7 bases. Trimming removed 4 bases from V and 0 bases from J; junction bases left unmatched: 9. Germline CDR1 is MNHNS and CDR2 is SASEGT. CDR3 size: 16 residues. In DNA, the CDR3 is TGTGCCAGCAGTGTTACCGGGACAGCGAGCTCCTACGAGCAGTACTTC. Protein sequence: CASSVTGTASSYEQYF.

This clonotype has at least ten counts. CDR3 sequence reads: CSARPILGEQYF. In nucleotides, the CDR3 is TGCAGTGCTAGACCAATACTGGGGGAGCAGTACTTC. The chain is built from TRBV20-1 and TRBJ2-7; D not resolved. This CDR3 contains 12 residues. Looked up from germline, CDR1 is DFQATT and CDR2 is SNEGSKA (reference sequence). V shed 2 bases and J shed 7 bases, with 12 bases lying between them.

For the CDR3, the DNA is TGTGCCAGCAGTTCCTATTCGACAGGACCCGGCGGCAATCAGCCCCAGCATTTT. Encoded protein: CASSSYSTGPGGNQPQHF. The chain carries TRBV6-2 or TRBV6-3 and TRBJ1-5, with D perhaps TRBD1 (6 bases). The V and J ends lost 4 bases and 2 bases respectively, with 21 bases between them. Germline V gives CDR1 MNHEY, CDR2 SVGEGT. The CDR3 is 18 residues long.

The sample holds many counts of this clonotype. V usage is TRBV30 and J usage is TRBJ1-1, with D perhaps matching TRBD1 (5 bases). V was shortened by 0 bases and J by 7 bases, with 12 bases between the two germline ends. This CDR3 comprises 13 residues. Germline V lookup: CDR1 GTSNPN, CDR2 SVGIG (reference sequence). In DNA, the CDR3 is TGTGCCTGGAGTGTACTCAGGGTGGGTGAAGCTTTCTTT. Protein product: CAWSVLRVGEAFF. Looking up the rest from reference TRBV30 and TRBJ1-1 gives the full variable domain: SQTIHQWPATLVQPVGSPLSLECTVEGTSNPNLYWYRQAAGRGLQLLFYSVGIGQISSEVPQNLSASRPQDRQFILSSKKLLLSDSGFYLCAWSVLRVGEAFFGQGTRLTVV.

This clonotype was counted only a few times. The chain employs TRBV11-2 and TRBJ1-1; possibly TRBD1 for D (6 bases). Germline CDR1 and CDR2: SGHAT and FQNNGV. Trimming took 0 bases from V and 4 from J, leaving 15 bases between them. The CDR3 is 16 residues long. The CDR3: CASSLDGGRLTTEAFF. Written as DNA, the CDR3 is TGTGCCAGCAGCTTAGATGGGGGGCGCCTGACCACTGAAGCTTTCTTT.

Ten or more counts support this clonotype. The chain uses TRBV20-1 and TRBJ2-7; 10 bases are a match to TRBD2. This CDR3 spans 17 amino acids. The V segment lost 6 bases and the J segment 4 bases; nucleotides outside the gene matches: 18. In germline, CDR1 is DFQATT, CDR2 SNEGSKA (reference sequence). The CDR3 sequence: CSAVVLAGAASGYEQYF. Written as DNA, the CDR3 is TGCAGTGCCGTTGTTCTAGCGGGGGCCGCGTCGGGTTACGAGCAGTACTTC.

In its sample, this clonotype was seen many times. V is TRBV28 and J is TRBJ1-5, with D uncertain. Trimming removed 9 bases from V and 1 base from J, with 13 bases in between. Looked up from germline, CDR1 is MDHEN and CDR2 is SYDVKM. This CDR3 has 14 residues. CDR3 in amino acids: CASRRRWSNQPQHF. CDR3 in DNA: TGTGCCAGTCGACGGCGGTGGAGCAATCAGCCCCAGCATTTT.

Ten or more counts support this clonotype. The chain employs TRBV6-1 and TRBJ2-7; 10 nucleotides align to TRBD1. This CDR3 has 14 residues. From germline, CDR1 is MNHNS and CDR2 SASEGT. The V segment lost 6 bases and the J segment 6 bases; nucleotides outside the gene matches: 8. This CDR3 is CASRGGQGMIEQYF. CDR3 sequence (DNA): TGTGCCAGCAGAGGGGGACAGGGGATGATCGAGCAGTACTTC.

Ten or more counts support this clonotype. The genes are TRBV4-2 and TRBJ2-7; D is uncertain. The CDR3 is 12 amino acids. Germline CDR1 and CDR2: LGHNA and YNFKEQ. Trimming cost V 1 base and J 4 bases, with 5 bases left between them. CDR3 residues: CASSQVGYEQYF. In nucleotides, the CDR3 is TGTGCCAGCAGCCAAGTTGGGTACGAGCAGTACTTC.

Many counts were recorded for this clonotype. This may come from a read error, since a much larger clone is one base off. This chain connects TRBV12-3 or TRBV12-4 to TRBJ2-7; 8 bases map to TRBD1. The CDR3 length is 15 residues. CDR3 sequence reads: CASGFGQGGSGEQYF. The CDR3 nucleotides read TGTGCCAGCGGTTTTGGACAGGGTGGGTCCGGCGAGCAGTACTTC.

This clonotype has ten or more counts. The chain combines TRBV7-2 with TRBJ1-6; a weak D match, TRBD1 (5 bases). This CDR3 is built from 15 residues. Trimming shortened V by 1 base and J by 5 bases, and 9 bases separated the two germline ends. Germline CDR1 is SGHTA and CDR2 is FQGNSA. The CDR3 nucleotides read TGTGCCAGCAGCTTAGTGGGACTGGATAATTCACCCCTCCACTTT. This encodes CASSLVGLDNSPLHF. Supplemented by reference TRBV7-2 and TRBJ1-6, the full variable domain reads GAGVSQSPSNKVTEKGKDVELRCDPISGHTALYWYRQSLGQGLEFLIYFQGNSAPDKSGLPSDRFSAERTGGSVSTLTIQRTQQEDSAVYLCASSLVGLDNSPLHFGNGTRLTVT.